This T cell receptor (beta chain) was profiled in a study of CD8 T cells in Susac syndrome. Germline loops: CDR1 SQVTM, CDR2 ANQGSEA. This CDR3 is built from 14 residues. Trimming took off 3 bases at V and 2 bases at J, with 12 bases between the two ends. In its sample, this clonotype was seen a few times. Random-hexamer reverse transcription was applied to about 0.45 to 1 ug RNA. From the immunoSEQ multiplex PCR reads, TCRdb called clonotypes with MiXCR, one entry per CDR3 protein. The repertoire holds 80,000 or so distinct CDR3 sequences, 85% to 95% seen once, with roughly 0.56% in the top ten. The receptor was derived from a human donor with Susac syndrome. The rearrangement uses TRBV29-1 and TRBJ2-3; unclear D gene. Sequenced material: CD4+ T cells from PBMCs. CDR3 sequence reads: CSVEPGVSTDTQYF. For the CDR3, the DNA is TGCAGCGTTGAGCCAGGAGTATCCACAGATACGCAGTATTTT.